The text below deals with one TCR beta chain. Its antigen remains undetermined. No base quality values were provided; no much bigger clone lies one nucleotide off. These data are taken from a study of CD8 T cells in Susac syndrome (dated by TCRdb to the late 2010s). About the study as a whole: The study used repertoire sequencing to test whether antigen drove CD8+ T cell activation and differentiation in Susac syndrome.

RNA was extracted using the RNeasy kit, and about 0.45 to 1 ug of the RNA was reverse transcribed with random hexamers. The immunoSEQ multiplex PCR assay, covering 54 Vbeta and 13 Jbeta segments, was used to amplify TCR beta CDR3 regions. PCR amplification bias was corrected using a synthetic template baseline for primer optimization and computational correction. Per the authors' processing: Reads were annotated to V, D and J genes per IMGT and analyzed with immunoSEQ Analyzer, keeping only productive sequences. Clonality was computed as one minus Shannon entropy normalized by log2 of the number of productive unique sequences. Public and private clones were assessed among the 100 most prevalent clones of each patient and control. Susac-specific clones were defined as absent from healthy and MS cohorts, over a thousand published viral clones and other ImmuneACCESS disease sequences. TCRdb redid the processing of the public reads, applying fastp at Q25 and MiXCR, and retained in-frame beta chains. For every CDR3 protein sequence, its rows merge into one entry that carries the most common genes and DNA. These V and J calls derive from TCRdb rather than the authors' analysis. The sample has around 180,000 distinct CDR3 sequences on record, about 94% of them singletons. Together, the top ten hold roughly 0.094% of the sample.

Overall results and qualifications from the work: The TCR sequencing and HLA analysis was acknowledged to have included a relatively small number of individuals.

The trim is 3 bases for V and 3 bases for J, with a gap of 9 bases between the germline ends. The germline V gene specifies SNHLY as CDR1 and FYNNEI as CDR2. From the cysteine up to the phenylalanine, the CDR3 has a length of 14 residues. This entry keeps only the CDR3 DNA: 42 bases, framed from base 1. High-throughput TCR beta sequencing profiled peripheral blood CD8+ and CD4+ T cells from healthy donors, Susac syndrome patients and multiple sclerosis patients. Multiple sclerosis controls were treatment-naive patients with stable or active relapsing-remitting disease fulfilling revised McDonald criteria. Bulk CD8+ and CD4+ T cells were purified magnetically by negative isolation, whereas CD8+ TEMRA cells were enriched by FACS. Blood was collected in EDTA tubes and processed within 24 hours, with PBMCs isolated through density gradient centrifugation. PBMCs destined for TCR sequencing were cryopreserved in liquid nitrogen and later thawed in a 37 °C water bath. The sorted or isolated CD4+, CD8+ and CD8+ TEMRA cells had a purity of 90% or higher.

The V gene is TRBV2 and the J gene is TRBJ1-5, with the D gene not clear enough to name. The sequenced sample was CD4+ T cells from PBMCs. The receptor was derived from a human donor with multiple sclerosis. CDR3 region: CASSEGRTNQPQHF. The DNA reads TGTGCCAGCAGTGAGGGTAGGACCAATCAGCCCCAGCATTTT.